Sequencing of this T cell receptor beta chain was carried out in a study of graft-versus-host responses after intestinal transplantation. Study-wide background: Anti-thymocyte globulin induction preceded approximately three years of tacrolimus and steroid maintenance in all recipients. Study-wide points: GvH clones detected in recipient marrow included some appearing first in ileum or blood. Early after transplant, HvG clones declined as circulating GvH clones peaked.

V dropped 1 base and J dropped 7; count of bases not matched to a gene: 6. Germline V lookup: CDR1 SGHTA, CDR2 FQGTGA. This CDR3 contains 15 residues. Concerning this clone: Its antigen is undetermined.

The method was immunoSEQ multiplex PCR; TCRdb's version includes in-frame clones alone and lacks a portion of them. This sample carries over 45,000 clones, 85% to 95% of them seen once, and the ten largest clones take around 0.4%. The gene calls are TRBV7-3 and TRBJ2-3; 9 bases match TRBD2. Source: unstimulated CD4+ T cells sorted from spleen or lymph node cells, taken before transplant. This TCR came from a human donor who was the organ donor for an intestinal transplant. CDR3 bases: TGTGCCAGCAGCTTAAGCGGGGGGGCCACGAATACGCAGTATTTT. It is translated as CASSLSGGATNTQYF.